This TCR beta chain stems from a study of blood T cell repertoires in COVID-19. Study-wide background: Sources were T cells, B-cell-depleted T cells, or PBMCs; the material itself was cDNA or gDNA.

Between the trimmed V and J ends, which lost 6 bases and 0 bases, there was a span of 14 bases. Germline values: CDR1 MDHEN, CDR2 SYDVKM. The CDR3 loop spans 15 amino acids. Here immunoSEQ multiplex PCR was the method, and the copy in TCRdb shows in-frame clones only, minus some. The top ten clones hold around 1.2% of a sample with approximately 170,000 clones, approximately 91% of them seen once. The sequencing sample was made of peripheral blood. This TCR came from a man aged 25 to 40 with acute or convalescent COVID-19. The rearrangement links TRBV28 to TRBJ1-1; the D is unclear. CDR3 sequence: CASSPMREMNTEAFF. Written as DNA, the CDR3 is TGTGCCAGCAGCCCGATGAGGGAAATGAACACTGAAGCTTTCTTT.